The sequence of this T cell receptor (beta chain) was determined in a study of metastatic and nonmetastatic thyroid tumors. TCRdb reanalyzed the PCR reads via MiXCR. The sample has approximately 13,000 clones, 25% to 30% seen once. Patients underwent thyroid surgery, and none had received any treatment before it. Germline values: CDR1 SGHTA, CDR2 FQGNSA. The ends lost 0 bases at V and 7 bases at J; junction bases unmatched: 4. The length of the CDR3 is 15 residues. This chain uses TRBV7-2 with TRBJ2-1, with TRBD2 matching over 9 bases. The source material was blood. The origin of this receptor is a female donor with papillary thyroid cancer or a benign thyroid nodule (not recorded which). Some clones in this sample may be carry-over from other donors' samples. The CDR3 loop reads CASSLASGSGNEQFF. For the CDR3, the DNA is TGTGCCAGCAGCTTAGCTAGCGGGAGCGGGAATGAGCAGTTCTTC.